These T cell receptor beta chains were read from a single sample in a study of regulatory T cells in long-lasting Graves disease. TCRdb itself ran the multiplex PCR reads through MiXCR, one entry per CDR3 protein. The sample includes about 350,000 distinct CDR3 sequences, 15% to 20% of them seen just once. The same data also contributed to another study, on T cells in Graves' hyperthyroidism and ophthalmopathy.

The material was peripheral blood mononuclear cells (PBMCs), obtained at new diagnosis, from a patient treated with antithyroid drugs. The receptors originated from a man aged 40-50 years with Graves disease. The CDR3 runs from the conserved cysteine through the conserved F or W. A D gene is named only where the DNA matches it firmly. Size tells how often a clone was seen (once, few, many) or the class of an expanded clone, and some rows leave it out.

j_gene: TRBJ2-5
d_gene: -
v_gene: TRBV9
abundance: -
CDR3aa: CASSVVAGRTETQYF
CDR3nt: TGTGCCAGCAGCGTAGTGGCAGGGAGGACGGAGACCCAGTACTTC

j_gene: TRBJ2-7
d_gene: TRBD1
v_gene: TRBV2
abundance: many
CDR3aa: CASTGGQGVTSGEQYF
CDR3nt: TGTGCCAGCACCGGGGGACAGGGGGTGACCTCTGGCGAGCAGTACTTC

j_gene: TRBJ2-5
d_gene: TRBD1
v_gene: TRBV20-1
abundance: many
CDR3aa: CSARDGTADRRTQYF
CDR3nt: TGCAGTGCTAGAGATGGGACAGCCGACCGTAGGACCCAGTACTTC

j_gene: TRBJ1-1
d_gene: TRBD1
v_gene: TRBV7-3
abundance: many
CDR3aa: CASSLTSQGGLGAFF
CDR3nt: TGTGCCAGCAGCTTAACGTCTCAGGGGGGGCTTGGCGCTTTCTTT

j_gene: TRBJ2-5
d_gene: TRBD1
v_gene: TRBV28
abundance: many
CDR3aa: CASSSPGGGSETQYF
CDR3nt: TGTGCCAGCAGTTCCCCAGGGGGCGGGTCGGAGACCCAGTACTTC

j_gene: TRBJ2-7
d_gene: TRBD1
v_gene: TRBV10-3
abundance: many
CDR3aa: CAISRDRGDEQYF
CDR3nt: TGTGCCATCAGCCGGGACAGGGGAGACGAGCAGTACTTC

j_gene: TRBJ1-2
d_gene: -
v_gene: TRBV5-6
abundance: few
CDR3aa: CASSLGVGNYGYTF
CDR3nt: TGTGCCAGCAGCTTGGGGGTGGGGAACTATGGCTACACCTTC

j_gene: TRBJ2-4
d_gene: TRBD1
v_gene: TRBV4-1
abundance: few
CDR3aa: CASSQLGTDKNIQYF
CDR3nt: TGCGCCAGCAGCCAACTTGGGACAGATAAAAACATTCAGTACTTC

j_gene: TRBJ1-6
d_gene: TRBD1
v_gene: TRBV24-1
abundance: -
CDR3aa: CATSELGGGNAGSPLHF
CDR3nt: TGTGCCACCAGTGAATTAGGAGGGGGCAACGCCGGTTCACCCCTCCACTTT

j_gene: TRBJ2-7
d_gene: -
v_gene: TRBV14
abundance: few
CDR3aa: CASSQGLAYSYEQYF
CDR3nt: TGTGCCAGCAGCCAAGGCCTCGCCTACTCCTACGAGCAGTACTTC

j_gene: TRBJ2-3
d_gene: -
v_gene: TRBV7-9
abundance: many
CDR3aa: CASSLAGTLTNTQYF
CDR3nt: TGTGCCAGCAGCTTAGCCGGGACATTAACAAATACGCAGTATTTT

j_gene: TRBJ2-5
d_gene: -
v_gene: TRBV3-1
abundance: many
CDR3aa: CASSRPYREETQYF
CDR3nt: TGTGCCAGCAGCCGCCCATATCGAGAGGAGACCCAGTACTTC

j_gene: TRBJ1-1
d_gene: -
v_gene: TRBV5-5
abundance: once
CDR3aa: CASSLPDWTAPRRRTEAFF
CDR3nt: TGTGCCAGCAGCTTGCCCGATTGGACAGCTCCCCGGCGCCGCACTGAAGCTTTCTTT

j_gene: TRBJ1-6
d_gene: -
v_gene: TRBV20-1
abundance: few
CDR3aa: CSAGRGTNSPLHF
CDR3nt: TGCAGTGCGGGACGGGGTACGAATTCACCCCTCCACTTT

j_gene: TRBJ1-5
d_gene: -
v_gene: TRBV6-2/TRBV6-3
abundance: many
CDR3aa: CASNSSRGNQPQHF
CDR3nt: TGTGCCAGCAATTCTTCGAGGGGCAATCAGCCCCAGCATTTT

j_gene: TRBJ2-7
d_gene: -
v_gene: TRBV5-5
abundance: few
CDR3aa: CASSSQEALYEQYF
CDR3nt: TGTGCCAGCAGCTCCCAGGAGGCCCTCTACGAGCAGTACTTC